A selection of T cell receptor beta chains follows, all from one sample in a study of T cells in Graves' hyperthyroidism and ophthalmopathy. TCRdb reprocessed the multiplex PCR reads with MiXCR, giving one entry per CDR3 protein. The sample contains hundreds of thousands of distinct CDR3 sequences, approximately 15% of which appear only once. The source material was blood. The receptors stem from a woman aged 18-29 years with Graves' hyperthyroidism. The CDR3 runs from the conserved cysteine through the conserved F or W. D genes are given only for firm matches. Clone size is given for some rows only: seen once, a few or many times, or a class if the clone is expanded.

j_gene,v_gene,d_gene,abundance,CDR3nt,CDR3aa
TRBJ2-2,TRBV5-1,TRBD2,few,TGCGCCAGCAGCTTGGCCCTAGCGGCGGCGAACACCGGGGAGCTGTTTTTT,CASSLALAAANTGELFF
TRBJ2-7,TRBV20-1,.,many,TGCAGTGCCAGCAGGGGCCACTCCTACGAGCAGTACTTC,CSASRGHSYEQYF
TRBJ1-2,TRBV28,.,few,TGTGCCAGCAGTTTAGGGCCTAACCCCTATGGCTACACCTTC,CASSLGPNPYGYTF
TRBJ2-5,TRBV20-1,.,many,TGCAGTGCTACGATCGGGTCGGCCGAGACCCAGTACTTC,CSATIGSAETQYF
TRBJ2-5,TRBV5-4,.,few,TGTGCCAGCAGCTTGGAGACTCTGGGGACCCAGTACTTC,CASSLETLGTQYF
TRBJ2-7,TRBV20-1,.,many,TGCAGTGCTAGAGATCAAGGCAGACACTACGAGCAGTACTTC,CSARDQGRHYEQYF
TRBJ1-1,TRBV18,.,many,TGTGCCAGCTCACCACGTCCAGACATGAACACTGAAGCTTTCTTT,CASSPRPDMNTEAFF
TRBJ2-2,TRBV6-2/TRBV6-3,TRBD1,.,TGTGCCAGCAGTTCCTCCGGGACAGGAGGCGGGGAGCTGTTTTTT,CASSSSGTGGGELFF
TRBJ2-7,TRBV6-1,TRBD2,.,TGTGCCAGCAGCGGCGGGACTAGCGGCTCCTACGAGCAGTACTTC,CASSGGTSGSYEQYF
TRBJ2-3,TRBV5-1,.,many,TGCGCCAGCAGCTTAACAGGGGGGGATGATACGCAGTATTTT,CASSLTGGDDTQYF
TRBJ2-7,TRBV20-1,.,many,TGCAGTGCTAACGGGGACACCTACGAGCAGTACTTC,CSANGDTYEQYF
TRBJ2-7,TRBV5-6,.,.,TGTGCCAGCAGCTTGGGGATTTCTTCTAGAGCCTACGAGCAGTACTTC,CASSLGISSRAYEQYF
TRBJ2-5,TRBV15,.,many,TGTGCCACCAGCAGAGCTCCCTGGGGGGAGACCCAGTACTTC,CATSRAPWGETQYF
TRBJ1-6,TRBV6-5,.,few,TGTGCCAGCAGTTACTCGAAGGGGCCTAATTCACCCCTCCACTTT,CASSYSKGPNSPLHF
TRBJ1-2,TRBV5-6,TRBD1,many,TGTGCCAGCAGCCTACCGGGACAGGGAAGGTATGGCTACACCTTC,CASSLPGQGRYGYTF
TRBJ2-7,TRBV28,.,few,TGTGCCGGCACAGGGTGGTCCTACGAGCAGTACTTC,CAGTGWSYEQYF
TRBJ1-5,TRBV5-1,TRBD1,.,TGCGCCAGCAGCGTTCAGGGGGATTCCAATCAGCCCCAGCATTTT,CASSVQGDSNQPQHF
TRBJ1-3,TRBV12-3/TRBV12-4,.,.,TGTGCCAGCAGTTTTTTGGCCCTGGACAGTGGAAACACCATGTATTTT,CASSFLALDSGNTMYF
TRBJ1-2,TRBV28,.,many,TGTGCCAGCAGTCAAACGACAGCCCAGGCGTCTGGCTACACCTTC,CASSQTTAQASGYTF